A single sample gave rise to the 8 T cell receptor beta chains below, sequenced in a study of OX40 agonist ivuxolimab in advanced cancers. Measured with immunoSEQ multiplex PCR; TCRdb has only the in-frame clones, and not every one. This table has 68,000 or so clones, roughly 82% appearing once. Sequencing used CD4+ or CD8+ T cells sorted from blood, obtained in a trial of the OX40 agonist ivuxolimab. The receptors were gathered from an adult with an advanced solid tumor such as melanoma, head and neck, liver or kidney cancer.

CDR3 nucleotides: TGCGCCAGCAGCCAAGATTACCTAGCGGGAAGGATAGATACGCAGTATTTT. It codes for CASSQDYLAGRIDTQYF. The chain uses TRBV4-3 and TRBJ2-3, with TRBD2 matching over 9 bases. The V gene end was trimmed by 0 bases and the J gene end by 5 bases; junction bases not matched to a gene: 9. The CDR3 contains 17 residues. The germline CDR1 and CDR2 sequences are LGHNA and YSLEER.

The chain uses TRBV9 and TRBJ2-3, with 9 bases identical to TRBD2. Germline V lookup: CDR1 SGDLS, CDR2 YYNGEE. This CDR3 contains 14 residues. With V trimmed by 3 bases and J by 3 bases, 2 bases remained unmatched. The CDR3 DNA follows: TGTGCCAGCAGCGCGGGACTAGCTACAGATACGCAGTATTTT. Protein sequence: CASSAGLATDTQYF.

DNA for the CDR3: TGTGCCAGCAGTCTTTTTTCAGGGGAGACCCAGTACTTC. It is translated as CASSLFSGETQYF. J is TRBJ2-5 and V is TRBV5-8; TRBD1 is a possible D gene (5 bases). Trimming shortened V by 5 bases and J by 5 bases, and 13 bases separated the two germline ends. This CDR3 is built from 13 residues. Germline V CDR1 and CDR2: SGHTS, YDEGEE.

J is TRBJ1-2 and V is TRBV4-2; D remains unclear. Germline V lookup: CDR1 LGHNA, CDR2 YNFKEQ. V shed 3 bases and J shed 3 bases, with 11 bases lying between them. The CDR3 spans 14 residues. CDR3 protein: CASSHGLRDYGYTF. In DNA form, the CDR3 reads TGTGCCAGCAGCCACGGCTTGAGGGACTATGGCTACACCTTC.

This clone was detected a few times. This chain joins TRBV19 and TRBJ1-2, with unresolved D. Trimming took off 2 bases at V and 5 bases at J, with 3 bases between the two ends. The CDR3 has 11 amino acids. CDR1 and CDR2 from the germline V gene are LNHDA and SQIVND (reference sequence). CDR3 amino acids: CASSIKYGYTF. The CDR3 DNA reads TGTGCCAGTAGTATAAAATATGGCTACACCTTC.

V gene TRBV28 combines with J gene TRBJ1-4; D unresolved. Trimming removed 6 bases from V and 2 bases from J, with 7 bases in between. The germline V gene encodes CDR1 MDHEN and CDR2 SYDVKM. CDR3 size: 13 residues. CDR3 amino acids: CASSQDTNEKLFF. The CDR3 bases are TGTGCCAGCAGCCAAGATACTAATGAAAAACTGTTTTTT.

This chain joins TRBV6-1 and TRBJ2-2; 7 bases agree with TRBD1. V lost 4 bases, J lost 2 bases, and 7 bases stayed unmatched. This CDR3 spans 16 amino acids. The V gene's germline CDR1 is MNHNS and CDR2 SASEGT. CDR3 amino acids: CASSGQGYFNTGELFF. CDR3 DNA: TGTGCCAGCAGTGGACAGGGTTATTTTAACACCGGGGAGCTGTTTTTT.

The V and J genes are TRBV5-4 and TRBJ1-1; D not resolved. The V end was cut by 5 bases, the J end by 1 base, with 6 bases between. The germline gives CDR1 SGHNT, CDR2 YYREEE (reference sequence). There are 12 residues in the CDR3. The CDR3 DNA reads as TGTGCCAGCAGGACGGGGAACACTGAAGCTTTCTTT. This translates into CASRTGNTEAFF.